These 12 T cell receptor beta chains were all obtained from the same sample, sequenced in a study of beta chain features in type 1 diabetes. Study-wide results and caveats: TCRB CDR3s from Type 1 diabetes patients were moderately but significantly shorter in all four CD4+ subsets.

Of the isolated RNA, all was reverse transcribed, and so the sequenced material was expressed TCRB transcripts. Produced via immunoSEQ multiplex PCR; TCRdb's table is partial and in-frame only. Of under 50,000 clones listed, about 66% are singletons. Which antigens these TCRs recognize remains unknown. What was sequenced was Tregs from blood. The source of these receptors is a woman aged 18 to 35 with type 1 diabetes.

This clone was seen a few times. The chain links TRBV7-9 to TRBJ1-3, with D possibly matching TRBD1 (5 bases). Trimming removed 5 bases at V and 0 bases at J, with 14 bases between. The CDR3 contains 16 residues. Germline CDR1 and CDR2: SEHNR and FQNEAQ (reference sequence). In nucleotides, the CDR3 is TGTGCCAGCAGCCCCCGCAGGGCAATCTCTGGAAACACCATATATTTT. Residues: CASSPRRAISGNTIYF.

This chain joins TRBV6-1 and TRBJ2-7, with 7 nucleotides matching TRBD1. V trimming: 5 bases; J trimming: 0 bases; junction bases outside the gene matches: 7. The CDR3 has 15 residues. In germline, CDR1 is MNHNS, CDR2 SASEGT. The DNA for the CDR3 is TGTGCCAGCAGTCTCACCGGGACAGTCTCCTACGAGCAGTACTTC. Protein sequence: CASSLTGTVSYEQYF.

Here the CDR3 DNA reads TGTGCCAGCGAAAAATGGACTAGCGGGAGGGATCGCAATGAGCAGTTCTTC. Encoded protein: CASEKWTSGRDRNEQFF. This sequence joins TRBV27 and TRBJ2-1; 15 bases fit TRBD2. The CDR3 has 17 amino acids. J gave up 6 bases and V 8 bases, and 11 bases lay outside the gene matches. Germline V gives CDR1 MNHEY, CDR2 SMNVEV (reference sequence).

J is TRBJ2-7 and V is TRBV7-9; D gene ambiguous. There are 14 residues in the CDR3. The V end was cut by 5 bases, the J end by 2 bases, with 13 bases between. The V gene's germline CDR1 is SEHNR and CDR2 FQNEAQ (reference sequence). The CDR3 DNA is TGTGCCAGCAGCACCGGTCCCCATACCTACGAGCAGTACTTC. Translated, it gives CASSTGPHTYEQYF.

The rearrangement links TRBV18 to TRBJ2-5; the D gene is possibly TRBD2 (5 bases). The CDR3 runs 13 residues. Trimming shortened V by 6 bases and J by 1 base, and 9 bases separated the two germline ends. Germline V lookup: CDR1 KGHSH, CDR2 LQKENI. CDR3 bases: TGTGCCAGCTCCCCCGGGATCCAAGAGACCCAGTACTTC. It yields the protein CASSPGIQETQYF.

The chain has TRBV19 and TRBJ1-2, with D perhaps TRBD1 (6 bases). The CDR3 extends over 14 amino acids. The germline V gene encodes CDR1 LNHDA and CDR2 SQIVND (reference sequence). Deletions cut 6 bases from V and 4 bases from J, with 15 bases between. CDR3 sequence (DNA): TGTGCCAGTAGGGGAACAGGGACCAGCTATGGCTACACCTTC. Residues: CASRGTGTSYGYTF. Full variable domain (missing parts from reference TRBV19 and TRBJ1-2): DGGITQSPKYLFRKEGQNVTLSCEQNLNHDAMYWYRQDPGQGLRLIYYSQIVNDFQKGDIAEGYSVSREKKESFPLTVTSAQKNPTAFYLCASRGTGTSYGYTFGSGTRLTVV.

The V gene is TRBV5-6, the J gene TRBJ1-1; 11 bases agree with TRBD1. The CDR3 runs to 14 residues. V lost 6 bases to trimming and J lost 11 bases; unmatched junction nucleotides: 12. Germline-derived CDR1 and CDR2 are SGHDT and YYEEEE. CDR3 amino acids: CASIIQGQGAVAFF. In DNA, the CDR3 is TGTGCCAGCATTATTCAAGGACAGGGGGCGGTCGCTTTCTTT.

This clone was observed once. The chain combines TRBV4-2 with TRBJ2-2; a possible D gene is TRBD2 (6 bases). CDR3 length: 16 residues. Germline V gives CDR1 LGHNA, CDR2 YNFKEQ. Trimming left V 1 base short and J 4 bases short, with 13 bases between. The DNA of the CDR3 is TGTGCCAGCAGCCAAGTTATGGCTAGCGCCACCGGGGAGCTGTTTTTT. Translation gives CASSQVMASATGELFF.

The gene calls are TRBV18 and TRBJ2-2; D is ambiguous. The CDR3 sequence is 15 residues long. V lost 2 bases to trimming and J lost 2 bases, with 9 bases between them. The V gene's germline CDR1 is KGHSH and CDR2 LQKENI. CDR3 bases: TGTGCCAGCTCACCAGCGGCCCGTAACACCGGGGAGCTGTTTTTT. Translation gives CASSPAARNTGELFF.

This clone was detected a few times. CDR3 nucleotides: TGTGCCACCACAGGGTTCAGCAATCAGCCCCAGCATTTT. It encodes CATTGFSNQPQHF. The chain carries TRBV10-3 and TRBJ1-5; TRBD1 is a possible D gene (6 bases). Germline V CDR1 and CDR2: ENHRY, SYGVKD. V was pared by 10 bases and J by 1 base, with 11 bases between. CDR3 size: 13 residues.

This clone was found a few times. The CDR3 region is CASSSRGDRFYEQYF. The CDR3 DNA reads TGTGCCAGCAGCTCACGCGGGGACAGGTTCTACGAGCAGTACTTC. The V gene is TRBV7-2, the J gene TRBJ2-7; 8 bases line up with TRBD1. The germline CDR1 and CDR2 sequences are SGHTA and FQGNSA. CDR3 length: 15 residues. With 4 bases clipped from V and 3 bases from J, the junction kept 8 bases outside the gene matches.

The rearrangement links TRBV5-1 to TRBJ2-5, with unresolved D. The J call may be incorrect, as the DNA end agrees better with TRBJ2-7. From germline, CDR1 is SGHRS and CDR2 YFSETQ. The CDR3 extends over 14 amino acids. The CDR3 DNA sequence: TGCGCCAGCAGCTTGTTGGGCCTCTCCTACGAGCAGTACTTC. Translating it yields CASSLLGLSYEQYF.